Below are 19 T cell receptor beta chains sequenced from a single sample in a study of CD8+ T cells in alopecia areata. Treatment noted: oral pan-JAK inhibitor, 5-10 mg twice daily. The sequencing template was cDNA reverse transcribed from extracted RNA. Sequenced by immunoSEQ multiplex PCR; TCRdb stores in-frame clones only, minus some. The sample has around 270,000 clones; roughly 64% are singletons. The sample was CD4+ T cells sorted from blood, taken at week 24, from a patient treated with tofacitinib. The receptors originated from a human donor with alopecia areata.

The V and J genes are TRBV28 and TRBJ1-5; a possible D gene is TRBD1 (5 bases). Trimming cost V 2 bases and J 3 bases, with 11 bases left between them. The CDR3 spans 15 residues. Germline V lookup: CDR1 MDHEN, CDR2 SYDVKM. DNA for the CDR3: TGTGCCAGCAGTTTACCCACAGGTTTCAATCAGCCCCAGCATTTT. It codes for CASSLPTGFNQPQHF.

This clone showed up just a few times. The genes are TRBV30 and TRBJ2-3; 7 bases are shared with TRBD1. Germline values: CDR1 GTSNPN, CDR2 SVGIG (reference sequence). The trim removed 2 bases at V and 0 bases at J, leaving 11 bases unmatched. The CDR3 spans 17 residues. Here the CDR3 DNA reads TGTGCCTGGAGTAGGGGGCGCCAATATTATAGCACAGATACGCAGTATTTT. As protein: CAWSRGRQYYSTDTQYF.

In DNA, the CDR3 is TGTGCCACCAGCCTGAGGGGCTTTACATCCTACGAGCAGTACTTC. Amino acid sequence: CATSLRGFTSYEQYF. The chain links TRBV15 to TRBJ2-7, with D perhaps given as TRBD1 or TRBD2 (5 bases each). The V end was cut by 5 bases, the J end by 1 base, with 15 bases between. This CDR3 has 15 amino acids. Germline lookup yields CDR1 LNHNV and CDR2 YYDKDF (reference sequence).

The chain combines TRBV2 with TRBJ1-6; 7 positions match TRBD1. In germline, CDR1 is SNHLY, CDR2 FYNNEI. This CDR3 spans 15 amino acids. The V gene end was trimmed by 6 bases and the J gene end by 7 bases; junction bases not matched to a gene: 9. CDR3 DNA sequence: TGTGCCAGCAGGACCGGACAGGTGGGCAATTCACCCCTCCACTTT. It codes for CASRTGQVGNSPLHF.

The chain has TRBV30 and TRBJ2-5; unclear D gene. Germline CDR1 GTSNPN, CDR2 SVGIG (reference sequence). Trimming cost V 1 base and J 0 bases, with 3 bases left between them. The CDR3 loop spans 12 amino acids. The CDR3 spells CAWSANQETQYF. In DNA, the CDR3 is TGTGCCTGGAGTGCCAACCAAGAGACCCAGTACTTC.

The rearrangement joins TRBV29-1 to TRBJ2-1; D uncertain. CDR1 and CDR2 (germline): SQVTM, ANQGSEA. V was trimmed by 0 bases and J by 9 bases, leaving 12 bases between them. This CDR3 has 13 residues. The CDR3 region has the DNA TGCAGCGTTGAAGAATCCCAAGGAGTTGAGCAGTTCTTC. Amino acid sequence: CSVEESQGVEQFF.

The rearrangement links TRBV5-6 to TRBJ1-4, with 9 bases fitting TRBD1. The V gene's germline CDR1 is SGHDT and CDR2 YYEEEE. This CDR3 contains 15 residues. V gave up 4 bases and J gave up 7 bases; unmatched junction bases: 8. This CDR3 is CASSRWDREVEKLFF. As DNA, the CDR3 is TGTGCCAGCAGCCGTTGGGACAGGGAGGTTGAAAAACTGTTTTTT.

The rearrangement links TRBV28 to TRBJ1-2, with 8 bases identical to TRBD1. Per germline, CDR1 MDHEN and CDR2 SYDVKM. Trimming at V came to 6 bases and at J to 8 bases, leaving 14 bases not matched to a gene. This CDR3 is built from 15 residues. The CDR3 bases are TGTGCCAGCAGAGCCCGCGGGACAGGAACTATGGGCTACACCTTC. Residues: CASRARGTGTMGYTF.

V and J are TRBV15 and TRBJ1-5; unclear D gene. Trimming removed 0 bases from V and 2 bases from J, with 11 bases in between. Germline CDR1 reads LNHNV; CDR2 reads YYDKDF (reference sequence). The CDR3 totals 16 residues. CDR3 DNA sequence: TGTGCCACCAGCAGAGAGTGGGCGGGCGGCAATCAGCCCCAGCATTTT. Encoded protein: CATSREWAGGNQPQHF.

V and J are TRBV30 and TRBJ2-3; D is perhaps TRBD1 (5 bases). The CDR3 length is 15 residues. Germline V gene sequence: CDR1 GTSNPN, CDR2 SVGIG (reference sequence). Trimming took off 0 bases at V and 2 bases at J, with 12 bases between the two ends. The CDR3 nucleotides are TGTGCCTGGAGTGTTGCCGACAGACTCACAGATACGCAGTATTTT. Protein: CAWSVADRLTDTQYF. The whole variable domain, filled in from reference TRBV30 and TRBJ2-3, reads SQTIHQWPATLVQPVGSPLSLECTVEGTSNPNLYWYRQAAGRGLQLLFYSVGIGQISSEVPQNLSASRPQDRQFILSSKKLLLSDSGFYLCAWSVADRLTDTQYFGPGTRLTVL.

In this sample, this clone turned up a few times. This chain links TRBV14 with TRBJ2-3; D is uncertain. CDR3 size: 12 residues. Germline V gives CDR1 SGHDN, CDR2 FVKESK. Between the trimmed V and J ends, which lost 1 base and 7 bases, there was a span of 6 bases. CDR3 DNA: TGTGCCAGCAGCCAAGGACGTAATACGCAGTATTTT. It yields the protein CASSQGRNTQYF.

The chain is built from TRBV7-9 and TRBJ1-5; no clear D. Germline V gives CDR1 SEHNR, CDR2 FQNEAQ (reference sequence). This CDR3 has 13 amino acids. V was shortened by 5 bases and J by 4 bases, with 9 bases between the two germline ends. The CDR3 loop is CASSLTGNQPQHF. The DNA for the CDR3 is TGTGCCAGCAGCCTGACGGGAAATCAGCCCCAGCATTTT.

This chain uses TRBV29-1 with TRBJ2-7; weak D call: TRBD2 (5 bases). The CDR3 runs 13 residues. V gave up 5 bases and J gave up 3 bases, with 14 bases separating them. CDR1 and CDR2 from the germline V gene are SQVTM and ANQGSEA. The CDR3 nucleotides are TGCAGCGTTTTAACCGGGAACGTCTACGAGCAGTACTTC. Residues: CSVLTGNVYEQYF.

The chain uses TRBV2 and TRBJ1-5, with a possible D match to TRBD1 (6 bases). The germline CDR1 and CDR2 sequences are SNHLY and FYNNEI. The CDR3 spans 12 residues. Trimming took off 10 bases at V and 6 bases at J, with 13 bases between the two ends. DNA for the CDR3: TGTGCCACCTCAGGGGATGTTCAGCCCCAGCATTTT. Translating gives CATSGDVQPQHF.

V usage is TRBV13 and J usage is TRBJ1-2, with a weak D call TRBD1 (5 bases). The CDR3 is 14 residues long. Deletions cut 6 bases from V and 0 bases from J, with 11 bases between. Looked up from germline, CDR1 is PRHDT and CDR2 is FYEKMQ (reference sequence). The CDR3 sequence is CASSLRVTNYGYTF. The CDR3 DNA reads as TGTGCCAGCAGTCTCAGGGTTACTAACTATGGCTACACCTTC. The full variable domain, in which reference TRBV13 and TRBJ1-2 provide the parts outside the CDR3, is AAGVIQSPRHLIKEKRETATLKCYPIPRHDTVYWYQQGPGQDPQFLISFYEKMQSDKGSIPDRFSAQQFSDYHSELNMSSLELGDSALYFCASSLRVTNYGYTFGSGTRLTVV.

The chain carries TRBV9 and TRBJ1-2; D possibly corresponds to TRBD1 (5 bases). CDR1 and CDR2 from the germline V gene are SGDLS and YYNGEE. The germline V and J ends were trimmed by 7 bases and 0 bases, with 10 bases remaining between them. The CDR3 is made up of 13 amino acids. CDR3 coding DNA: TGTGCCAGCCGATGGGGACCTAACTATGGCTACACCTTC. Translation gives CASRWGPNYGYTF.

CDR3 amino acids: CASSLMAGAYNEQFF. The CDR3 region has the DNA TGTGCCAGCAGCTTGATGGCGGGGGCCTACAATGAGCAGTTCTTC. The genes are TRBV5-6 and TRBJ2-1; TRBD2 matches 7 bases. V trimming: 1 base; J trimming: 2 bases; junction bases outside the gene matches: 3. In germline, CDR1 is SGHDT, CDR2 YYEEEE. The CDR3 loop spans 15 amino acids.

The chain carries TRBV5-1 and TRBJ1-1, with no clear D. Trimming took 0 bases from V and 3 from J, leaving 12 bases between them. This CDR3 contains 15 residues. Germline loops: CDR1 SGHRS, CDR2 YFSETQ. The CDR3 loop reads CASSLGPVRDTEAFF. The CDR3 DNA is TGCGCCAGCAGCTTGGGACCGGTCCGGGACACTGAAGCTTTCTTT. The complete variable domain, with remaining parts taken from reference TRBV5-1 and TRBJ1-1, reads KAGVTQTPRYLIKTRGQQVTLSCSPISGHRSVSWYQQTPGQGLQFLFEYFSETQRNKGNFPGRFSGRQFSNSRSEMNVSTLELGDSALYLCASSLGPVRDTEAFFGQGTRLTVV.

The DNA of the CDR3 is TGTGCCTGGAGTGGGAACACAGATACGCAGTATTTT. Its translation is CAWSGNTDTQYF. V usage is TRBV30 and J usage is TRBJ2-3; D is unclear. Germline CDR1 reads GTSNPN; CDR2 reads SVGIG (reference sequence). V gave up 1 base and J gave up 2 bases, with 4 bases separating them. The CDR3 is 12 amino acids. The full variable domain, with the rest looked up from reference TRBV30 and TRBJ2-3, is SQTIHQWPATLVQPVGSPLSLECTVEGTSNPNLYWYRQAAGRGLQLLFYSVGIGQISSEVPQNLSASRPQDRQFILSSKKLLLSDSGFYLCAWSGNTDTQYFGPGTRLTVL.